This is a list of T cell receptor beta chains from one sample in a study of T cell responses to AZD1222 COVID-19 vaccine. Produced via immunoSEQ multiplex PCR; TCRdb's table is partial and in-frame only. The top ten clones hold 25% to 35% of a sample with 120,000 or so clones, about 79% of them seen once. The sequencing here drew on peripheral blood, taken 28 days after the second AZD1222 dose. The origin of the receptors is an adult who received the AZD1222 COVID-19 vaccine. Both conserved end residues are part of each CDR3. A D gene is named only where the DNA matches it firmly. Some rows mark clone size as missing; the rest say once, few, many or name a class of expanded clone.

TRBJ1-5 TRBD1 TRBV4-1 . TGCGCCAGCAGCCCGCGGACAGGGAATCAGCCCCAGCATTTT CASSPRTGNQPQHF
TRBJ1-3 TRBD1 TRBV9 . TGTGCCAGCAGCGCGGGCCTACAGGGGATCTCTGGAAACACCATATATTTT CASSAGLQGISGNTIYF
TRBJ2-5 . TRBV29-1 once TGCAGCTCAACCTCGGGCCAAGAGACCCAGTACTTC CSSTSGQETQYF
TRBJ1-4 . TRBV7-6 . TGTGCCAGCAGCTTAGGTCGCTGGGGGAGTGAAAAACTGTTTTTT CASSLGRWGSEKLFF
TRBJ1-1 . TRBV10-2 once TGCGCCAGCATAGGTAGGAACACTGAAGCTTTCTTT CASIGRNTEAFF
TRBJ2-7 . TRBV4-3 . TGCGCCAGCAGCCACACGACTAGGGTCGGCGAGCAGTACTTC CASSHTTRVGEQYF
TRBJ2-7 . TRBV6-5 . TGTGCCAGCAGTTACTCATCCGGGGACCTCTACGAGCAGTACTTC CASSYSSGDLYEQYF
TRBJ1-2 TRBD1 TRBV19 . TGTGCCAGTAGCGGGACAGGCTGGAGAGGCTACACCTTC CASSGTGWRGYTF
TRBJ1-1 . TRBV19 . TGTGCCAGTAGGGATACCCGGGTGAACACTGAAGCTTTCTTT CASRDTRVNTEAFF
TRBJ1-4 TRBD1 TRBV6-5 . TGTGCCAGCAGTTACTCCGGGACAGTTAATGAAAAACTGTTTTTT CASSYSGTVNEKLFF
TRBJ1-2 . TRBV3-1/TRBV3-2 . TGTGCCAGCAGCCTCCTAGGGGTCCCTAGCTATGGCTACACCTTC CASSLLGVPSYGYTF
TRBJ1-6 . TRBV3-1/TRBV3-2 few TGTGCCAGCAGCCCCGGGAACTTCTATAATTCACCCCTCCACTTT CASSPGNFYNSPLHF
TRBJ2-1 . TRBV18 . TGTGCCAGCTCATTTCCCCAGGGTGGTTACAATGAGCAGTTCTTC CASSFPQGGYNEQFF
TRBJ2-2 TRBD2 TRBV9 few TGTGCCAGCAGCGCAGAGCGGGGGGGATCTACCGGGGAGCTGTTTTTT CASSAERGGSTGELFF
TRBJ1-2 TRBD1 TRBV9 . TGTGCCAGCAGCCCTACAGGGGGCGGGGGCTATGGCTACACCTTC CASSPTGGGGYGYTF
TRBJ1-5 TRBD1 TRBV7-8 . TGTGCCAGCAGCTCGTATGACCGGGACAGGGGTGGCAATCAGCCCCAGCATTTT CASSSYDRDRGGNQPQHF
TRBJ2-3 TRBD1 TRBV7-3 . TGTGCCAGCAGCTTAGGACAGGGTACGCAGTATTTT CASSLGQGTQYF
TRBJ1-2 . TRBV6-2/TRBV6-3 . TGTGCCAGCAGTTCGAACAGAAGGCAACATAACTATGGCTACACCTTC CASSSNRRQHNYGYTF
TRBJ1-5 . TRBV4-3 . TGCGCCAGCAGCCAAGATGTCAATCAGCCCCAGCATTTT CASSQDVNQPQHF
TRBJ1-2 TRBD1 TRBV5-4 . TGTGCCAGCAGTGAAACACAGGGGGCAGAGGGCTACACCTTC CASSETQGAEGYTF
TRBJ1-4 TRBD1 TRBV29-1 . TGCAGCGTGACAGGGGCTAGTAATGAAAAACTGTTTTTT CSVTGASNEKLFF
TRBJ2-1 . TRBV12-5 . TGTGCTAGTGGTTTGGCGGGGGTCAATGAGCAGTTCTTC CASGLAGVNEQFF
TRBJ1-1 . TRBV5-6 . TGTGCCAGCAGCTTGTTAACAGCTGAAGCTTTCTTT CASSLLTAEAFF
TRBJ1-6 . TRBV2 once TGTGCCAGCAGTGAGCAGGCCCCTCGAAATTCACCCCTCCACTTT CASSEQAPRNSPLHF
TRBJ1-2 . TRBV29-1 . TGCAGCGTTGCATCGGGGGTCCCTTATGGCTACACCTTC CSVASGVPYGYTF
TRBJ2-7 . TRBV11-2 . TGTGCCAGCAGCTTAGTTGGAGGGTTAAGCTCCTACGAGCAGTACTTC CASSLVGGLSSYEQYF
TRBJ2-7 TRBD2 TRBV4-1 . TGCGCCAGCAGTCGAATGGCGGGAGAACGATACGAGCAGTACTTC CASSRMAGERYEQYF
TRBJ1-2 . TRBV7-2 . TGTGCCACCACACTGGGACGGAACTATGGCTACACCTTC CATTLGRNYGYTF